This T cell receptor (beta chain) was observed in a study of blood T cell repertoires in COVID-19. In the study overall: In each case, the material was cDNA or gDNA derived from T cells, B-cell-depleted T cells, or PBMCs.

Cohort 3 recovered donors had two negative PCRs, clearance, or symptom resolution. Assay: immunoSEQ multiplex PCR; the TCRdb copy retains only in-frame clones and omits some. Counted here are more than 300,000 clones, more than 70% occurring once; the ten biggest clones make up roughly 1.2%. This clonotype originated in a woman aged 18 to 35 who had recovered from COVID-19. Source material: PBMCs or T cells enriched from blood (not recorded which).

CDR3 in DNA: TGCGCCAGCAGCCAAGGGGGGACAGGGCACTATGGCTACACCTTC. Translation gives CASSQGGTGHYGYTF. The chain employs TRBV4-3 and TRBJ1-2; 9 positions match TRBD1. The CDR3 covers 15 residues. From germline, CDR1 is LGHNA and CDR2 YSLEER. Trimming cost V 1 base and J 3 bases; bases outside gene matches: 3.